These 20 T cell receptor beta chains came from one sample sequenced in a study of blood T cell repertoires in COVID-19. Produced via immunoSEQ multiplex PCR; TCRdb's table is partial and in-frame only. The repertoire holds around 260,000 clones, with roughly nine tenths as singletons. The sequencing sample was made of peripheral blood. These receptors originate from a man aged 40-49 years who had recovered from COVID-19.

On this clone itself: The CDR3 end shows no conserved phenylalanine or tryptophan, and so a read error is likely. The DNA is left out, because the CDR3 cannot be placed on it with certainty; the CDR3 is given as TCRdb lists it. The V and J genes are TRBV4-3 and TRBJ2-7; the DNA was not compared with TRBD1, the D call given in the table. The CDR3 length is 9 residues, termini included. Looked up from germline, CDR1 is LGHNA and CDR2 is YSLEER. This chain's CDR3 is CASSQPRGC.

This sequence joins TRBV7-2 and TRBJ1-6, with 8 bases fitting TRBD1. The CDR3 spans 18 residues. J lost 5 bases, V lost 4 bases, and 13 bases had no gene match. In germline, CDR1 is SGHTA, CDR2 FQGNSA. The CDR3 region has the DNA TGTGCCAGCAGCTCCTGGCCTGGGACAGGAGAGGATAATTCACCCCTCCACTTT. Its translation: CASSSWPGTGEDNSPLHF.

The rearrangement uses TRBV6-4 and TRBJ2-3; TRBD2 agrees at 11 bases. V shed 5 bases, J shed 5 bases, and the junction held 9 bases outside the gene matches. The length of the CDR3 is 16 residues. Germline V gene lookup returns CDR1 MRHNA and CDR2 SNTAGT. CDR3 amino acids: CASSPIAGGPGDTQYF. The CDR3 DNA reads TGTGCCAGCAGTCCTATAGCGGGAGGGCCTGGAGATACGCAGTATTTT.

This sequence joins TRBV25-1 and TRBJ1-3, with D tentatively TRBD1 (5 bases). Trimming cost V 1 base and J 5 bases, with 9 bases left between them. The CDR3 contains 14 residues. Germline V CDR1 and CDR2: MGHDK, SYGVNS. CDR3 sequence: CASSEFPGRNTIYF. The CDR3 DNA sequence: TGTGCCAGCAGTGAATTCCCAGGGCGAAACACCATATATTTT.

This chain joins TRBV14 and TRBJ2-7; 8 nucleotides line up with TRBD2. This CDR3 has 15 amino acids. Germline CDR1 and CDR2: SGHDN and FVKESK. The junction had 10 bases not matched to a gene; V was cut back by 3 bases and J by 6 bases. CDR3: CASSQSGGRIGEQYF. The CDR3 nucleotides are TGTGCCAGCAGCCAGTCTGGCGGGAGGATTGGCGAGCAGTACTTC.

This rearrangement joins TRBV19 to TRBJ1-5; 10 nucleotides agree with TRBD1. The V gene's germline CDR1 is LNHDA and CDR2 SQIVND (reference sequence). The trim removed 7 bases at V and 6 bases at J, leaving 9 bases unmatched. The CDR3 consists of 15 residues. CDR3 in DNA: TGTGCCAGTATAATGACAGGGGGCGCGGGTCAGCCCCAGCATTTT. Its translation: CASIMTGGAGQPQHF.

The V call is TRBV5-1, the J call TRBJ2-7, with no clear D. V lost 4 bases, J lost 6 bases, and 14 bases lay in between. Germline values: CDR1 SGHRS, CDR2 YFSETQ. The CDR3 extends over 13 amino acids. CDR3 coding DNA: TGCGCCAGCAGCGCTAATCCAAACTTCGAGCAGTACTTC. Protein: CASSANPNFEQYF.

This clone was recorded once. CDR3 nucleotide sequence: TGTGCCAGCAGCTTGTCGCCCACAGGGAACTATGGCTACACCTTC. Its protein product is CASSLSPTGNYGYTF. The rearrangement links TRBV5-6 to TRBJ1-2; a weak D match, TRBD1 (6 bases). Looked up from germline, CDR1 is SGHDT and CDR2 is YYEEEE. The CDR3 runs to 15 residues. The V and J ends lost 1 base and 2 bases respectively, with 12 bases between them.

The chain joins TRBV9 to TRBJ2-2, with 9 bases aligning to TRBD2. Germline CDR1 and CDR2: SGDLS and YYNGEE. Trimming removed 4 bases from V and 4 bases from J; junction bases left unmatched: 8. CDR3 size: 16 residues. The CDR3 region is CASSPRLADVTGELFF. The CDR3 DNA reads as TGTGCCAGCAGCCCCCGACTAGCGGATGTCACCGGGGAGCTGTTTTTT. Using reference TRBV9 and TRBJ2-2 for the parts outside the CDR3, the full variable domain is DSGVTQTPKHLITATGQRVTLRCSPRSGDLSVYWYQQSLDQGLQFLIQYYNGEERAKGNILERFSAQQFPDLHSELNLSSLELGDSALYFCASSPRLADVTGELFFGEGSRLTVL.

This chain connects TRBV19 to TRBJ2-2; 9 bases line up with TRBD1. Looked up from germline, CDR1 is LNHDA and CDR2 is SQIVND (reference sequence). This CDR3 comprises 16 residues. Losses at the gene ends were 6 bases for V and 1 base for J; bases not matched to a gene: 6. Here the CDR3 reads CASRMGQGRNTGELFF. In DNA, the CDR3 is TGTGCCAGTAGAATGGGACAGGGCAGGAACACCGGGGAGCTGTTTTTT.

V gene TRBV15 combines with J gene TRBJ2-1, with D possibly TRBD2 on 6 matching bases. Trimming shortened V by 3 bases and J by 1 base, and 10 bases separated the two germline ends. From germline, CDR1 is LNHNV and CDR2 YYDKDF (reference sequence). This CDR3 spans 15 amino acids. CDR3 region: CATSRKSGSYNEQFF. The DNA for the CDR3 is TGTGCCACCAGCAGGAAAAGCGGGTCCTACAATGAGCAGTTCTTC.

The CDR3 sequence: CASSRARDRVHEQYF. DNA for the CDR3: TGCGCCAGCAGCAGAGCCCGGGACAGGGTCCACGAGCAGTACTTC. The J gene is TRBJ2-7, the V gene TRBV5-1; TRBD1 matches 9 bases. CDR3 length equals 15 residues. Per germline, CDR1 SGHRS and CDR2 YFSETQ. The trim removed 4 bases at V and 5 bases at J, leaving 10 bases unmatched.

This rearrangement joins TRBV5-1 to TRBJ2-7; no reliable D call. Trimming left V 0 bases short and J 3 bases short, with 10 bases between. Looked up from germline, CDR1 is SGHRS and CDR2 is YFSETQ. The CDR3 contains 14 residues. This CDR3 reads CASSLGTSGYEQYF. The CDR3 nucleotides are TGCGCCAGCAGCTTGGGAACTTCGGGCTACGAGCAGTACTTC.

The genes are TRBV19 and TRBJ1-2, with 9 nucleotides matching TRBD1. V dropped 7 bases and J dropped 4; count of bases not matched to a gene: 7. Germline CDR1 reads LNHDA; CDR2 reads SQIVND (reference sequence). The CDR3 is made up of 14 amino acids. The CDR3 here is CASNTGTGFYGYTF. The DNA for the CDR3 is TGTGCCAGTAATACCGGGACAGGGTTCTATGGCTACACCTTC.

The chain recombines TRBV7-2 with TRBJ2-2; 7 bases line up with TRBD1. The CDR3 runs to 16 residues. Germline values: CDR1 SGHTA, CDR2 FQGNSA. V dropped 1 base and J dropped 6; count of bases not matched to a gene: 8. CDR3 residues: CASSLVQGSLAGELFF. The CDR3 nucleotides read TGTGCCAGCAGCTTAGTACAGGGGTCACTAGCCGGGGAGCTGTTTTTT.

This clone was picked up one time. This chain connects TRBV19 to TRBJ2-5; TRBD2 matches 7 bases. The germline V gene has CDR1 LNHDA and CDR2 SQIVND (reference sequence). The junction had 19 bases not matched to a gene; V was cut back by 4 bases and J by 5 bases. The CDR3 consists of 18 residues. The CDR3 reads CASSTSAVTSFRWETQYF. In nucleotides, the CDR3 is TGTGCCAGTAGTACCTCCGCCGTGACTAGCTTTCGGTGGGAGACCCAGTACTTC.

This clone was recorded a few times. The CDR3 loop reads CASSIGRDSSMRGYTF. CDR3 in DNA: TGTGCCAGTAGTATTGGCCGGGACAGTTCGATGAGGGGCTACACCTTC. The chain recombines TRBV19 with TRBJ1-2; 7 nucleotides match TRBD1. The germline CDR1 and CDR2 sequences are LNHDA and SQIVND (reference sequence). J was trimmed by 8 bases and V by 3 bases; bases with no gene match: 15. The CDR3 consists of 16 residues.

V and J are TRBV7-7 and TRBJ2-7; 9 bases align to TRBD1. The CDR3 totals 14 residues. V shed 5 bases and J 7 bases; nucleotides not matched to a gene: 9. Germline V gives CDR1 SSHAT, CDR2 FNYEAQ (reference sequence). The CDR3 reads CASSTGTGSKEQYF. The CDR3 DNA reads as TGTGCCAGCAGCACCGGGACAGGGTCTAAAGAGCAGTACTTC.

CDR3: CASSSLTGADSYEQYF. In DNA form, the CDR3 reads TGTGCCAGTAGTAGCTTAACAGGAGCCGACTCCTACGAGCAGTACTTC. V is TRBV19 and J is TRBJ2-7, with D tentatively TRBD1 (5 bases). The CDR3 is 16 amino acids. Germline loops: CDR1 LNHDA, CDR2 SQIVND (reference sequence). The germline V and J ends were trimmed by 4 bases and 0 bases, with 16 bases remaining between them.

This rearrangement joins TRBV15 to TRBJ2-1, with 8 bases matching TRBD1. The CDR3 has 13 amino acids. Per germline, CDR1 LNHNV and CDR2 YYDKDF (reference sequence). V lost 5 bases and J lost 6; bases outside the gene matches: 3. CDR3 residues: CATSEDRANEQFF. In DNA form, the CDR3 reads TGTGCCACCAGCGAGGACAGGGCCAATGAGCAGTTCTTC.